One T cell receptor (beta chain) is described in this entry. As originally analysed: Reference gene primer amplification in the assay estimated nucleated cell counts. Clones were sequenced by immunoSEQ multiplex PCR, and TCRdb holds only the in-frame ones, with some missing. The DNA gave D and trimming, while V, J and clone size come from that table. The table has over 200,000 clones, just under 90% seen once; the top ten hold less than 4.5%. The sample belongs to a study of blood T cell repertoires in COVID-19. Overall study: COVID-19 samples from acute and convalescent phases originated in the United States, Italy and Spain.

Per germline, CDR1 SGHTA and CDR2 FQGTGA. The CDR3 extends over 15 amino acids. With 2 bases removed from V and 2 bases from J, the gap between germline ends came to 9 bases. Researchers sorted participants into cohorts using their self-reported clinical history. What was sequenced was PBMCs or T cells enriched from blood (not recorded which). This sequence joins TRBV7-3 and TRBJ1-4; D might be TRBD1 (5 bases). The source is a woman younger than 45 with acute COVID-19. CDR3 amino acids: CASSLEGTTNEKLFF. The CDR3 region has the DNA TGTGCCAGCAGCTTAGAGGGGACTACTAATGAAAAACTGTTTTTT.